This TCR beta chain was found in a study of blood T cell repertoires in COVID-19. Germline V gene lookup returns CDR1 MRHNA and CDR2 SNTAGT. CDR3 length: 14 residues. Trimming shortened V by 6 bases and J by 1 base, and 9 bases separated the two germline ends. Source study methods: Cell counts per sample came from amplifying reference gene primers. Data came from immunoSEQ multiplex PCR; TCRdb stores just in-frame clones and leaves some out. Clone size and V and J calls were adopted from that table, with D and trimming inferred from the DNA. The sample gives around 480,000 clones, about nine tenths of which show up once; approximately 12% is in the top ten.

The chain is built from TRBV6-4 and TRBJ2-2; D remains unclear. The sequenced material came from peripheral blood. The receptor was isolated from a woman in her forties or fifties with COVID-19, enrolled during active disease. The DNA for the CDR3 is TGTGCCAGCAGAGAACCCGGGAACACCGGGGAGCTGTTTTTT. Translating gives CASREPGNTGELFF.